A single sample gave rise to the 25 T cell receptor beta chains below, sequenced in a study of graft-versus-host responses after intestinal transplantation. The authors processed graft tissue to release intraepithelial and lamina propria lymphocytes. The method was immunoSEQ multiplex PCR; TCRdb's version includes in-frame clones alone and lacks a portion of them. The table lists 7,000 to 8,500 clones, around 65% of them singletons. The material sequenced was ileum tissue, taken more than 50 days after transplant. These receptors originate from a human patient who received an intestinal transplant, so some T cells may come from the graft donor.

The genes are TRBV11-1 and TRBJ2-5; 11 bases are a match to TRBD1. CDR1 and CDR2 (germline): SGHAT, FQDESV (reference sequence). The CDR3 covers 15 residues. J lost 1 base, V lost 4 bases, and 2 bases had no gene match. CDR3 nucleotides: TGTGCCAGCAGCTCGGGACAGGGGGTCCAAGAGACCCAGTACTTC. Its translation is CASSSGQGVQETQYF. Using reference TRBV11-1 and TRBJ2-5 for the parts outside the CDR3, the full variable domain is EAEVAQSPRYKITEKSQAVAFWCDPISGHATLYWYRQILGQGPELLVQFQDESVVDDSQLPKDRFSAERLKGVDSTLKIQPAELGDSAMYLCASSSGQGVQETQYFGPGTRLLVL.

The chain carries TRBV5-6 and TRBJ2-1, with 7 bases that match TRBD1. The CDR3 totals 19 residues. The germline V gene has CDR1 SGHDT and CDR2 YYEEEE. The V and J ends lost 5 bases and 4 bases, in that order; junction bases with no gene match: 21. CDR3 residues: CASRLGSGRGKGMYNEQFF. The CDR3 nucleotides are TGTGCCAGCAGATTAGGCTCGGGCAGGGGGAAGGGTATGTACAATGAGCAGTTCTTC.

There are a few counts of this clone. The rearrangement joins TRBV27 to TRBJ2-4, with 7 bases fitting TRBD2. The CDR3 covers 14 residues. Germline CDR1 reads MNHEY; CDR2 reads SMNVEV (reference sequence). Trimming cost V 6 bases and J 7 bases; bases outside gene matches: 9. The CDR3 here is CASSRGGVGNIQYF. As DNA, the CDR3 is TGTGCCAGCAGCCGCGGGGGAGTAGGGAACATTCAGTACTTC.

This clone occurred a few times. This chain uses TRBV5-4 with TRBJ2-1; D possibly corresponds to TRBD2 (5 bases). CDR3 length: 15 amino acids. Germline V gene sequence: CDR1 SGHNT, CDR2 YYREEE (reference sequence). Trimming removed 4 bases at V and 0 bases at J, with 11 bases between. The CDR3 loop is CASSPSQSSYNEQFF. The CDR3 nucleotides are TGTGCCAGCAGCCCTAGCCAGAGCTCCTACAATGAGCAGTTCTTC.

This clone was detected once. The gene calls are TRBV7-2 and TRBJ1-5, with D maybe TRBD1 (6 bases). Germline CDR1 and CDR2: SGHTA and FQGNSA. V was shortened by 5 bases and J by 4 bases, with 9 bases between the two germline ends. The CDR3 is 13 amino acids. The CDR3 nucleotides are TGTGCCAGCAGCGTTAGGGGGAATCAGCCCCAGCATTTT. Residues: CASSVRGNQPQHF.

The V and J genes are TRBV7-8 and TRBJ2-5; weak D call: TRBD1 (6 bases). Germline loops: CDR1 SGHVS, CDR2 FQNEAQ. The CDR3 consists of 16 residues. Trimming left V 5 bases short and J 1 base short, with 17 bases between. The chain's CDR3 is CASSHQQGFRQETQYF. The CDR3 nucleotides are TGTGCCAGCAGCCATCAACAGGGTTTTCGCCAAGAGACCCAGTACTTC.

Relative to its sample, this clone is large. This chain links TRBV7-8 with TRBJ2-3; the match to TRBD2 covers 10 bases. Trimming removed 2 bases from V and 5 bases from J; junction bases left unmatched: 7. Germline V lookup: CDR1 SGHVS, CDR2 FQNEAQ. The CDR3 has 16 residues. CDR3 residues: CASSLSPSGGVDTQYF. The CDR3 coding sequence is TGTGCCAGCAGCTTATCGCCTAGCGGGGGTGTAGATACGCAGTATTTT.

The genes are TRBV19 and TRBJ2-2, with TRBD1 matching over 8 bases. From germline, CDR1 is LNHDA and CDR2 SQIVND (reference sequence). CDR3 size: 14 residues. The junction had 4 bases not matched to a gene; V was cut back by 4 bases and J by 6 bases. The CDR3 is CASSTGGAAGELFF. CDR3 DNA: TGTGCCAGTAGTACAGGGGGCGCAGCCGGGGAGCTGTTTTTT. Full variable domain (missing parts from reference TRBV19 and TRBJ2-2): DGGITQSPKYLFRKEGQNVTLSCEQNLNHDAMYWYRQDPGQGLRLIYYSQIVNDFQKGDIAEGYSVSREKKESFPLTVTSAQKNPTAFYLCASSTGGAAGELFFGEGSRLTVL.

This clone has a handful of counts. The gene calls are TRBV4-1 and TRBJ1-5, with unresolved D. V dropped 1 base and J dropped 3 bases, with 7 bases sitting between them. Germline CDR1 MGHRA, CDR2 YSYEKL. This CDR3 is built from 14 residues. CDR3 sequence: CASSQGQFNQPQHF. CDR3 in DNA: TGCGCCAGCAGCCAAGGCCAGTTCAATCAGCCCCAGCATTTT.

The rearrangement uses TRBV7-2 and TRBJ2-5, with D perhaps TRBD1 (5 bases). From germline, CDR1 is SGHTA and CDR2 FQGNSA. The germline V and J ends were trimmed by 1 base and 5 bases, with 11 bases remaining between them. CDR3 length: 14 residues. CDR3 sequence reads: CASSLEGPRETQYF. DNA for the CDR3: TGTGCCAGCAGCTTAGAGGGGCCGCGGGAGACCCAGTACTTC.

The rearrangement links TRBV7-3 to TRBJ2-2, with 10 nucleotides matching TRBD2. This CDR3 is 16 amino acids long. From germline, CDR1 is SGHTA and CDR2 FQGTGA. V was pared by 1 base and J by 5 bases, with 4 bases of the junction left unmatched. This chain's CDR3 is CASSLRLAGDTGELFF. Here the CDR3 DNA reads TGTGCCAGCAGCTTAAGGCTAGCGGGGGATACCGGGGAGCTGTTTTTT. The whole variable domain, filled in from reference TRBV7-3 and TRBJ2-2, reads GAGVSQTPSNKVTEKGKYVELRCDPISGHTALYWYRQSLGQGPEFLIYFQGTGAADDSGLPNDRFFAVRPEGSVSTLKIQRTERGDSAVYLCASSLRLAGDTGELFFGEGSRLTVL.

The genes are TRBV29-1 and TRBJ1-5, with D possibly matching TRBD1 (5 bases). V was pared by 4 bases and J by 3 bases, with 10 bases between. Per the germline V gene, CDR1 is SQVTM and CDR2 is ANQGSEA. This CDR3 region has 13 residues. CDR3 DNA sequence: TGCAGCGTTGGACAGTCCATCAATCAGCCCCAGCATTTT. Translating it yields CSVGQSINQPQHF.

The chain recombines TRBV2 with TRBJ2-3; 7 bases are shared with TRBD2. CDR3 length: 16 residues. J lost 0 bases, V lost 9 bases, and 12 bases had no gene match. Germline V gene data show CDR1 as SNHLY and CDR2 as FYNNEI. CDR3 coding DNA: TGTGCCAGTTCCCCCCCGATGGGGGGGAGCACAGATACGCAGTATTTT. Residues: CASSPPMGGSTDTQYF.

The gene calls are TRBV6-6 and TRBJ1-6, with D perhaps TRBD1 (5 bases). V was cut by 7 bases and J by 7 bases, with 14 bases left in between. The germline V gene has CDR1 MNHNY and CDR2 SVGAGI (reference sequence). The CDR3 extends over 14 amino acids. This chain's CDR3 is CASTGGRKNSPLHF. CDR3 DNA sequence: TGTGCCAGCACGGGGGGTAGGAAAAATTCACCCCTCCACTTT.

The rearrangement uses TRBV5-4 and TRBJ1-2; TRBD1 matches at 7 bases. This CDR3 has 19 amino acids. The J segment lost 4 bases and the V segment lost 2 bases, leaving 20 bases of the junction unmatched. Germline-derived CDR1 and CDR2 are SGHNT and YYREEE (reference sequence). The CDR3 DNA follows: TGTGCCAGCAGCTTCGTCGGAACATTCCGGGACAGAGGATCCTATGGCTACACCTTC. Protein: CASSFVGTFRDRGSYGYTF.

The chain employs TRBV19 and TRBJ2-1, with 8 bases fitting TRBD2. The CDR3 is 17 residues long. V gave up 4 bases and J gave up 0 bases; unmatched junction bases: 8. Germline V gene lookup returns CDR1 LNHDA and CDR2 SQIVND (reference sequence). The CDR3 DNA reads TGTGCCAGTAGTACCGCCACCGGGACTAGCTCCTACAATGAGCAGTTCTTC. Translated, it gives CASSTATGTSSYNEQFF.

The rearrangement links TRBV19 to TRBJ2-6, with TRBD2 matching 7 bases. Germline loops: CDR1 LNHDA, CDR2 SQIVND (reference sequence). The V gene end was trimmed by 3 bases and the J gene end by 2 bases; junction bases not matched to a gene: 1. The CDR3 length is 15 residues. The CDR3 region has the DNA TGTGCCAGTAGTATCGCGGGGGCTGGGGCCAACGTCCTGACTTTC. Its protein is CASSIAGAGANVLTF.

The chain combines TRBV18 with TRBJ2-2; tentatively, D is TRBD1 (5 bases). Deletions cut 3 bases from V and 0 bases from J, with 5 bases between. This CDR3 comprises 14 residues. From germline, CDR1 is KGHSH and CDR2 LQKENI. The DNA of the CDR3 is TGTGCCAGCTCACCGACAGCGAACACCGGGGAGCTGTTTTTT. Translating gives CASSPTANTGELFF.

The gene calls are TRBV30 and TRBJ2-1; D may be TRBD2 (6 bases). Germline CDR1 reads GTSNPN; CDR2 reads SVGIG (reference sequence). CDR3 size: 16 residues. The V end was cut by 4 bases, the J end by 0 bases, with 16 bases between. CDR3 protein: CAWTLGRRVSYNEQFF. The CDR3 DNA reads TGTGCCTGGACCCTAGGGAGGCGGGTCTCCTACAATGAGCAGTTCTTC.

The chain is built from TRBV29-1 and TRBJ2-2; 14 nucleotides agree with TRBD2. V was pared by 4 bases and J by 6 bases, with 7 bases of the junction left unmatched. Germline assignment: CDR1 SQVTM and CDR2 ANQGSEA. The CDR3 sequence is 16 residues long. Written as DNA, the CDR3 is TGCAGCGTTGTAGGGACTAGCGGGGGCTACGCCGGGGAGCTGTTTTTT. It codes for CSVVGTSGGYAGELFF.

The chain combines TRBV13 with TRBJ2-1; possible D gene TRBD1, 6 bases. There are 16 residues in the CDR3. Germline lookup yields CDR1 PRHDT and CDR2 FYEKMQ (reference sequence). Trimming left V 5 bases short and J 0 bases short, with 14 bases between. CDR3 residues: CASSATGTSSYNEQFF. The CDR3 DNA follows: TGTGCCAGCAGCGCCACAGGGACGAGCTCCTACAATGAGCAGTTCTTC.

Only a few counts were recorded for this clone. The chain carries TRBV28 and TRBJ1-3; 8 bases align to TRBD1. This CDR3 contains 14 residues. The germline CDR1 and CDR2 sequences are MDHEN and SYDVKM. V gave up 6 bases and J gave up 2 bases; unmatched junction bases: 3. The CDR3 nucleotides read TGTGCCAGCAGCGCGGGACAGGCTGGAAACACCATATATTTT. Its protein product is CASSAGQAGNTIYF.

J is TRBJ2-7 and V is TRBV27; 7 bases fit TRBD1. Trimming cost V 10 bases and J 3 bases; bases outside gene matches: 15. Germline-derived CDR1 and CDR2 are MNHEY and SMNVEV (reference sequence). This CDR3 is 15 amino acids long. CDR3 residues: CATCIPRDSHYEQYV. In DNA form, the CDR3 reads TGTGCCACCTGTATCCCCCGGGACAGTCACTACGAGCAGTACGTC.

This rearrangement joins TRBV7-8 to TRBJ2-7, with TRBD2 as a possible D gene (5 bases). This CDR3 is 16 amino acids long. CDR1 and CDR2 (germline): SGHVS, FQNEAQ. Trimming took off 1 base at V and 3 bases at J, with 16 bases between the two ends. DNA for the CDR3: TGTGCCAGCAGCTTAGGGTCTGAGGGCGCGTTCTACGAGCAGTACGTC. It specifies CASSLGSEGAFYEQYV.

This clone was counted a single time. The CDR3 reads CASSWDRASGYTF. CDR3 sequence (DNA): TGTGCCAGCAGTTGGGACAGGGCATCTGGCTACACCTTC. The gene calls are TRBV6-6 and TRBJ1-2, with 9 positions matching TRBD1. V trimming: 4 bases; J trimming: 7 bases; junction bases outside the gene matches: 4. Germline lookup yields CDR1 MNHNY and CDR2 SVGAGI (reference sequence). CDR3 length equals 13 residues.